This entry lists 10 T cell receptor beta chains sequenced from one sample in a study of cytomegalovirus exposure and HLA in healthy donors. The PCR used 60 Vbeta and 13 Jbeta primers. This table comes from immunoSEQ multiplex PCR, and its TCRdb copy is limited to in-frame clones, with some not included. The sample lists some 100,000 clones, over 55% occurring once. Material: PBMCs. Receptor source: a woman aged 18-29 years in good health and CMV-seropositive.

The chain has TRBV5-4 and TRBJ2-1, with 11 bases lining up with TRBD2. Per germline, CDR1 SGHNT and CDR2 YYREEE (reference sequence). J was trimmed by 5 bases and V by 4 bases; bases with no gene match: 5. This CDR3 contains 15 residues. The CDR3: CASSRGLAEDNEQFF. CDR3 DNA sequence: TGTGCCAGCAGCCGGGGACTAGCGGAGGACAATGAGCAGTTCTTC. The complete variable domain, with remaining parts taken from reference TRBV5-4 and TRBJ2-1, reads ETGVTQSPTHLIKTRGQQVTLRCSSQSGHNTVSWYQQALGQGPQFIFQYYREEENGRGNFPPRFSGLQFPNYSSELNVNALELDDSALYLCASSRGLAEDNEQFFGPGTRLTVL.

The CDR3 sequence: CAISGLAGVANTGELFF. CDR3 coding DNA: TGTGCCATCAGTGGACTAGCGGGAGTTGCTAACACCGGGGAGCTGTTTTTT. V usage is TRBV10-3 and J usage is TRBJ2-2; 12 bases align to TRBD2. The CDR3 runs to 17 residues. Germline V gene sequence: CDR1 ENHRY, CDR2 SYGVKD. Trimming cost V 4 bases and J 2 bases; bases outside gene matches: 5.

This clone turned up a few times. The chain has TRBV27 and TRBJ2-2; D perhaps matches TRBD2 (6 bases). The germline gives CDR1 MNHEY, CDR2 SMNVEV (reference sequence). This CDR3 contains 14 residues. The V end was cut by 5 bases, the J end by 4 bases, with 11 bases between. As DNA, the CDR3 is TGTGCCAGCAGTCCCGGGACTGCCACCGGGGAGCTGTTTTTT. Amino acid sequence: CASSPGTATGELFF.

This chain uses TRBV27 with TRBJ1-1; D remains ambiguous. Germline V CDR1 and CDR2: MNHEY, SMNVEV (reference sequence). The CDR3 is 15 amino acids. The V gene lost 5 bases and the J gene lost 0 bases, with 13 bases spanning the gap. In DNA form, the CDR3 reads TGTGCCAGCAGTGCCCAGACACGTCTGAACACTGAAGCTTTCTTT. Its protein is CASSAQTRLNTEAFF.

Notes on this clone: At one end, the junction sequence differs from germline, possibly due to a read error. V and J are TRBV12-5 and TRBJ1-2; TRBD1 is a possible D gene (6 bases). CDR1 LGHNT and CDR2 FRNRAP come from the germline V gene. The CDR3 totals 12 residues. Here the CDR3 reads CASGLTTGKQDF. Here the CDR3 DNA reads TGTGCTAGTGGTTTGACCACAGGGAAGCAGGACTTC.

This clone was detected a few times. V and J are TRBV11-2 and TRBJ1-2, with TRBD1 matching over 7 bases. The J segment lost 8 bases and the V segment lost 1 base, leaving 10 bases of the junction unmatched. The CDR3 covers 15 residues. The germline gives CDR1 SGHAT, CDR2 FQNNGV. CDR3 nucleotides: TGTGCCAGCAGCTTAGGCGCCCAGGGGGGTATCGGCTACACCTTC. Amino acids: CASSLGAQGGIGYTF.

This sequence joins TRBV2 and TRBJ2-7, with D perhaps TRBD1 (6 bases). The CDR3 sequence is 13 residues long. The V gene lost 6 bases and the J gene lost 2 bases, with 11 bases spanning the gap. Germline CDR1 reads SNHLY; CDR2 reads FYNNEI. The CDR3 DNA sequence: TGTGCCAGCAGGAGTAGGACAGCCTACGAGCAGTACTTC. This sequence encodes CASRSRTAYEQYF.

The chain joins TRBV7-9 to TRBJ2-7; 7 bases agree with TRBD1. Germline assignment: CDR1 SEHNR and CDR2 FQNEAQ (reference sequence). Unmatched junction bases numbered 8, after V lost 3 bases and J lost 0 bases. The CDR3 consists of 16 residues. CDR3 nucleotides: TGTGCCAGCAGCTTGACCCCCGGGACAGTCTCCTACGAGCAGTACTTC. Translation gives CASSLTPGTVSYEQYF.

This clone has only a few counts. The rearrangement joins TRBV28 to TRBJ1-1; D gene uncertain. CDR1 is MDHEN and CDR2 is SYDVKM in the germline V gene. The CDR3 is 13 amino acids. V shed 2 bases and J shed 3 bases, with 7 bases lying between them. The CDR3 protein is CASSLPRDTEAFF. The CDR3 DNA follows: TGTGCCAGCAGTTTACCCCGGGACACTGAAGCTTTCTTT.

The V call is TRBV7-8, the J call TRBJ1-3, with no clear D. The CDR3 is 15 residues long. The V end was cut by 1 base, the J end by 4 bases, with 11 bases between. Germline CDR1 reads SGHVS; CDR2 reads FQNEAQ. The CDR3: CASSLVPGPGNTIYF. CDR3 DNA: TGTGCCAGCAGCTTAGTACCAGGCCCGGGAAACACCATATATTTT.